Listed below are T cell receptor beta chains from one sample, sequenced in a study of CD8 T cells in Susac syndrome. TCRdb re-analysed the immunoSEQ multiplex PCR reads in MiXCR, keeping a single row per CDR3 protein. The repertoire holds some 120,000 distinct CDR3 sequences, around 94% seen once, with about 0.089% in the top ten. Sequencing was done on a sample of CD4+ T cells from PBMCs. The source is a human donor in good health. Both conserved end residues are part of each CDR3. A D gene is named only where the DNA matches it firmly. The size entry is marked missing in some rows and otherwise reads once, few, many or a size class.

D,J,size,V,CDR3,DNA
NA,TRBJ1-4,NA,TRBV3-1,CASSPGEGSEKLFF,TGTGCCAGCAGCCCAGGGGAAGGGAGTGAAAAACTGTTTTTT
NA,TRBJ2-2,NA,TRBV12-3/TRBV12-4,CASSGGQVNTGELFF,TGTGCCAGCAGTGGAGGGCAGGTTAACACCGGGGAGCTGTTTTTT
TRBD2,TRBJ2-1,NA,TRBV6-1,CASSAILAGPYNEQFF,TGTGCCAGCAGTGCCATTCTAGCGGGGCCGTACAATGAGCAGTTCTTC
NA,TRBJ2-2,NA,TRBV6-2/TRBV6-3,CASSYSGGRNTGELFF,TGTGCCAGCAGTTACTCGGGGGGCAGGAACACCGGGGAGCTGTTTTTT
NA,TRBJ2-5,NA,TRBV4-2,CASSRTVETQYF,TGTGCCAGCAGCCGAACAGTAGAGACCCAGTACTTC
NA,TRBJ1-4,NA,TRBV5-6,CASSSDFGNEKLFF,TGTGCCAGCAGCTCGGATTTCGGTAATGAAAAACTGTTTTTT
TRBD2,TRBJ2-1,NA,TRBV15,CATSNTGREAYNEQFF,TGTGCCACCTCCAACACGGGACGGGAGGCCTACAATGAGCAGTTCTTC
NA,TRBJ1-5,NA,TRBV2,CATGAHGRETQHF,TGTGCCACAGGCGCACACGGGAGAGAGACCCAGCATTTT
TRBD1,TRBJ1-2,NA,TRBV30,CAWSPGTGGYTF,TGTGCCTGGAGCCCCGGGACAGGGGGCTACACCTTC
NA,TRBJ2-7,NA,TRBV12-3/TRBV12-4,CASSRGSYEQYF,TGTGCCAGCAGCCGGGGCTCCTACGAGCAGTACTTC
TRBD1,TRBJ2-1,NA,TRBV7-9,CASGTVSYNEQFF,TGTGCCAGCGGGACAGTTTCTTACAATGAGCAGTTCTTC
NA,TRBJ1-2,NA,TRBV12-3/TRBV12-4,CASSFGQGGYTF,TGTGCCAGCAGTTTCGGTCAGGGAGGCTACACCTTC
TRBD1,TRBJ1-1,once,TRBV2,CASSGDRLAFF,TGTGCCAGCAGTGGGGACAGGTTGGCTTTCTTT